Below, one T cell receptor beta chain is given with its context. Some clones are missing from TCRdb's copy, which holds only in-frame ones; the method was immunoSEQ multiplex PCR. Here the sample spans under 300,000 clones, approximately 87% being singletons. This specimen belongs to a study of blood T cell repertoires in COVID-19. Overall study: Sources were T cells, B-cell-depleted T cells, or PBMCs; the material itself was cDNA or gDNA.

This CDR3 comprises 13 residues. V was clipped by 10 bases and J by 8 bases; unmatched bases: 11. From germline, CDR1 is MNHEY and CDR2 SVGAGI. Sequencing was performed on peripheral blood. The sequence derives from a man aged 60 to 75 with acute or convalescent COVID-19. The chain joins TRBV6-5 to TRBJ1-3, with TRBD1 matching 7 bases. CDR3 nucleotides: TGTGCCACCGTCCCCCCAGGGGGTCACACCATATATTTT. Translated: CATVPPGGHTIYF.